One sample yielded the 2 T cell receptor beta chains listed below, sequenced in a study of T cells expressing NK-cell markers. TCRdb reanalyzed the 5' RACE reads, giving one entry per CDR3 protein sequence and no DNA. The sample is made up of over 13,000 distinct CDR3 sequences, and the top ten hold approximately 56% of it. Sequenced material: blood T cells: a sorted CD56 or NKG2C T cell subset, CD4+ or CD8+ T cells, or bulk PBMC T cells (not recorded which). These receptors came from a man between 18 and 69 years old in good health.

The chain combines TRBV5-1 with TRBJ2-7. The CDR3 has 15 amino acids. Germline V gene lookup returns CDR1 SGHRS and CDR2 YFSETQ. The CDR3 protein is CASSLAPWSSYEQYF.

The chain has TRBV18 and TRBJ2-7. This CDR3 comprises 11 residues. The V gene's germline CDR1 is KGHSH and CDR2 LQKENI. The CDR3: CASSPRSEQYF.